These 27 T cell receptor beta chains were all obtained from the same sample, sequenced in a study of cytomegalovirus exposure and HLA in healthy donors. The PCR used 60 Vbeta and 13 Jbeta primers. Sequencing used immunoSEQ multiplex PCR; TCRdb keeps in-frame clones, though not all of them. Among about 160,000 clones listed, around 84% were seen once. Sequences were obtained from PBMCs. Receptor source: a man between 45 and 60 years old in good health and CMV-seropositive.

The rearrangement links TRBV5-1 to TRBJ1-2; D is possibly TRBD1 (6 bases). Germline-derived CDR1 and CDR2 are SGHRS and YFSETQ. This CDR3 spans 15 amino acids. V was clipped by 2 bases and J by 4 bases, with 15 bases between them. DNA for the CDR3: TGCGCCAGCAGCTTCATGGGGGCGGCCTCCTATGGCTACACCTTC. The encoded protein is CASSFMGAASYGYTF.

V gene TRBV6-1 combines with J gene TRBJ1-2, with 7 bases aligning to TRBD1. CDR3 length: 13 residues. Per the germline V gene, CDR1 is MNHNS and CDR2 is SASEGT. Trimming at V came to 6 bases and at J to 6 bases, leaving 7 bases not matched to a gene. CDR3 region: CASSRQGWDGYTF. The CDR3 DNA reads as TGTGCCAGCAGCCGACAGGGTTGGGATGGCTACACCTTC.

This sequence joins TRBV6-1 and TRBJ2-2, with a tentative D call TRBD2 (6 bases). CDR3 size: 15 residues. V was shortened by 4 bases and J by 4 bases, with 13 bases between the two germline ends. Germline-derived CDR1 and CDR2 are MNHNS and SASEGT. The CDR3 loop is CASSGGLSATGELFF. For the CDR3, the DNA is TGTGCCAGCAGTGGAGGACTATCAGCCACCGGGGAGCTGTTTTTT.

This chain connects TRBV19 to TRBJ1-2, with 9 bases that match TRBD1. CDR1 and CDR2 from the germline V gene are LNHDA and SQIVND (reference sequence). V trimming: 6 bases; J trimming: 5 bases; junction bases outside the gene matches: 10. The CDR3 consists of 15 residues. DNA for the CDR3: TGTGCCAGTAGGCCGGGACAGGGAGAAGGTTATGGCTACACCTTC. Amino acid sequence: CASRPGQGEGYGYTF.

The V call is TRBV18, the J call TRBJ2-1; a possible D gene is TRBD2 (5 bases). The CDR3 contains 14 residues. Germline V lookup: CDR1 KGHSH, CDR2 LQKENI. V was clipped by 3 bases and J by 5 bases, with 11 bases between them. The CDR3 nucleotides read TGTGCCAGCTCACCCGGAGGCGGAAACAATGAGCAGTTCTTC. Its protein is CASSPGGGNNEQFF.

The V call is TRBV6-1, the J call TRBJ1-5; 7 bases agree with TRBD1. The CDR3 length is 15 residues. The V gene end was trimmed by 2 bases and the J gene end by 6 bases; junction bases not matched to a gene: 7. The germline V gene has CDR1 MNHNS and CDR2 SASEGT. The CDR3 DNA follows: TGTGCCAGCAGTGAAATATACAGGGGCGGTCAGCCCCAGCATTTT. Translation: CASSEIYRGGQPQHF.

The chain is built from TRBV5-1 and TRBJ1-1; 9 bases are a match to TRBD1. The germline gives CDR1 SGHRS, CDR2 YFSETQ. The CDR3 runs 14 residues. V lost 5 bases to trimming and J lost 4 bases; unmatched junction nucleotides: 6. CDR3 sequence reads: CASRDRQGGTEAFF. CDR3 nucleotide sequence: TGCGCCAGCAGAGATCGACAGGGGGGCACTGAAGCTTTCTTT.

In the case of this clone: The junction and the germline gene differ at one end; a read error may be behind it. V and J are TRBV7-9 and TRBJ2-7; 8 bases agree with TRBD1. CDR1 is SEHNR and CDR2 is FQNEAQ in the germline V gene (reference sequence). CDR3 length: 15 residues. The CDR3 nucleotides are TGTTCCAGCAGCTTAGCGCAGGCAGGGGGCAACGAGCAGTACTTC. Translating it yields CSSSLAQAGGNEQYF.

The DNA for the CDR3 is TGTGCCAGCAGCTCACAGGGGGAGCTGAACACTGAAGCTTTCTTT. It is translated as CASSSQGELNTEAFF. The chain joins TRBV7-8 to TRBJ1-1; 8 positions match TRBD1. The CDR3 consists of 15 residues. The trim removed 4 bases at V and 0 bases at J, leaving 4 bases unmatched. Per germline, CDR1 SGHVS and CDR2 FQNEAQ.

CDR3 protein: CATLNGLAGKDTQYF. The CDR3 DNA reads TGTGCCACCCTGAACGGACTAGCGGGGAAGGATACGCAGTATTTT. The chain couples TRBV19 to TRBJ2-3; TRBD2 matches 12 bases. Germline-derived CDR1 and CDR2 are LNHDA and SQIVND (reference sequence). V dropped 10 bases and J dropped 6; count of bases not matched to a gene: 11. The CDR3 extends over 15 amino acids.

V gene TRBV10-2 combines with J gene TRBJ1-2; a weak D match, TRBD1 (6 bases). The CDR3 consists of 14 residues. V lost 2 bases and J 2 bases, leaving 9 bases between the germline ends. Germline V lookup: CDR1 WSHSY, CDR2 SAAADI. The CDR3 sequence: CASSEDRLNYGYTF. The CDR3 DNA is TGCGCCAGCAGTGAGGACAGGTTGAACTATGGCTACACCTTC.

The CDR3 DNA is TGCAGCGTTGAAACCCAGGGGGCAAGAGTCATTGAGCAGTTCTTC. This gives the protein CSVETQGARVIEQFF. The chain couples TRBV29-1 to TRBJ2-1; TRBD1 matches 8 bases. Germline values: CDR1 SQVTM, CDR2 ANQGSEA. This CDR3 comprises 15 residues. The trim removed 2 bases at V and 9 bases at J, leaving 12 bases unmatched.

The chain joins TRBV19 to TRBJ2-7; D not resolved. The germline CDR1 and CDR2 sequences are LNHDA and SQIVND (reference sequence). V lost 5 bases to trimming and J lost 0 bases, with 8 bases between them. The CDR3 covers 13 residues. CDR3 DNA: TGTGCCAGTAGTCCACAGCTCTCCTACGAGCAGTACGTC. Amino acid sequence: CASSPQLSYEQYV.

This chain joins TRBV6-1 and TRBJ1-1; 8 nucleotides agree with TRBD1. In germline, CDR1 is MNHNS, CDR2 SASEGT. The length of the CDR3 is 14 residues. V dropped 5 bases and J dropped 11; count of bases not matched to a gene: 13. CDR3 DNA: TGTGCCAGCAGTCCCAACCCACAGGGGGTTTTGGCTTTCTTT. As protein: CASSPNPQGVLAFF.

The rearrangement joins TRBV2 to TRBJ2-3; a weak D match, TRBD1 (5 bases). The germline gives CDR1 SNHLY, CDR2 FYNNEI. The V gene lost 2 bases and the J gene lost 3 bases, with 18 bases spanning the gap. The CDR3 contains 17 residues. As DNA, the CDR3 is TGTGCCAGCAGTGAACTCCGACGGACACTTAGTACAGATACGCAGTATTTT. Translated: CASSELRRTLSTDTQYF.

The chain has TRBV6-1 and TRBJ2-1, with 9 bases identical to TRBD2. J gave up 3 bases and V 2 bases, and 11 bases lay outside the gene matches. The germline V gene encodes CDR1 MNHNS and CDR2 SASEGT. The CDR3 consists of 18 residues. The CDR3 bases are TGTGCCAGCAGTGAAAGGGGGGGAGCGGGAGGAATCTACAATGAGCAGTTCTTC. It translates to CASSERGGAGGIYNEQFF.

The V call is TRBV27, the J call TRBJ2-1, with 7 nucleotides matching TRBD2. Germline CDR1 and CDR2: MNHEY and SMNVEV (reference sequence). The junction had 8 bases not matched to a gene; V was cut back by 7 bases and J by 8 bases. The CDR3 is 13 residues long. In DNA, the CDR3 is TGTGCCAGCACCATAAGCGGGGTTCATGAGCAGTTCTTC. Translation: CASTISGVHEQFF.

J is TRBJ2-3 and V is TRBV7-2; 8 bases align to TRBD2. This CDR3 has 15 amino acids. V lost 5 bases to trimming and J lost 1 base; unmatched junction nucleotides: 5. In germline, CDR1 is SGHTA, CDR2 FQGNSA. The CDR3 reads CASSKLTSGTDTQYF. For the CDR3, the DNA is TGTGCCAGCAGCAAATTGACTAGCGGCACAGATACGCAGTATTTT.

The genes are TRBV11-2 and TRBJ1-1, with D tentatively TRBD1 (5 bases). Per the germline V gene, CDR1 is SGHAT and CDR2 is FQNNGV. Trimming removed 2 bases at V and 3 bases at J, with 16 bases between. The CDR3 consists of 16 residues. The CDR3 DNA sequence: TGTGCCAGCAGCTTAATACAGGCCACCCCCCACACTGAAGCTTTCTTT. Translated: CASSLIQATPHTEAFF.

The J gene is TRBJ1-5, the V gene TRBV25-1; 11 nucleotides align to TRBD1. This CDR3 comprises 14 residues. With V trimmed by 8 bases and J by 1 base, 1 base remained unmatched. The V gene's germline CDR1 is MGHDK and CDR2 SYGVNS. CDR3: CASGTGGSNQPQHF. The CDR3 DNA follows: TGTGCCAGCGGGACAGGGGGGAGCAATCAGCCCCAGCATTTT.

This rearrangement joins TRBV19 to TRBJ2-7; a weak D match, TRBD1 (6 bases). V was pared by 7 bases and J by 5 bases, with 18 bases between. Germline CDR1 reads LNHDA; CDR2 reads SQIVND (reference sequence). The CDR3 totals 14 residues. The CDR3 sequence is CASTPGTYKNEQYF. CDR3 nucleotides: TGTGCCAGTACCCCCGGGACATACAAAAACGAGCAGTACTTC.

This sequence joins TRBV19 and TRBJ2-2, with a possible D match to TRBD2 (5 bases). The CDR3 is 14 amino acids. The germline V and J ends were trimmed by 7 bases and 3 bases, with 12 bases remaining between them. In germline, CDR1 is LNHDA, CDR2 SQIVND (reference sequence). CDR3 sequence (DNA): TGTGCCAGTATTGGCGGGCCATACACCGGGGAGCTGTTTTTT. As protein: CASIGGPYTGELFF.

This clone has just one count. The chain couples TRBV10-1 to TRBJ2-1; 10 positions agree with TRBD2. Germline V CDR1 and CDR2: WNHNN, SYGVQD (reference sequence). The CDR3 totals 17 residues. V dropped 0 bases and J dropped 4; count of bases not matched to a gene: 6. DNA of the CDR3: TGCGCCAGCAGTGAGTCCGTGCTAGCGGGGGTTTACAATGAGCAGTTCTTC. It is translated as CASSESVLAGVYNEQFF.

The V and J genes are TRBV9 and TRBJ1-4, with 9 positions matching TRBD1. The junction had 4 bases not matched to a gene; V was cut back by 0 bases and J by 7 bases. This CDR3 is built from 15 residues. Germline-derived CDR1 and CDR2 are SGDLS and YYNGEE. The DNA of the CDR3 is TGTGCCAGCAGCGTAGTGGGACAGGGAGGTGAAAAACTGTTTTTT. Its protein is CASSVVGQGGEKLFF.

This clone appeared a few times. The J gene is TRBJ1-5, the V gene TRBV7-2, with D uncertain. Germline V CDR1 and CDR2: SGHTA, FQGNSA. The CDR3 is 15 residues long. The V end was cut by 5 bases, the J end by 2 bases, with 13 bases between. The CDR3 DNA reads as TGTGCCAGCAGCCCCGGATCGGGTGGCAATCAGCCCCAGCATTTT. Amino acid sequence: CASSPGSGGNQPQHF.

This clone was recorded only once. The chain combines TRBV14 with TRBJ1-2; D is possibly TRBD1 (5 bases). The V gene lost 4 bases and the J gene lost 2 bases, with 14 bases spanning the gap. Germline loops: CDR1 SGHDN, CDR2 FVKESK. The CDR3 consists of 15 residues. CDR3 nucleotides: TGTGCCAGCAGCCTTTATGGGGCATCGAACTATGGCTACACCTTC. It codes for CASSLYGASNYGYTF.

The V call is TRBV14, the J call TRBJ1-4; TRBD1 matches 9 bases. V lost 1 base and J lost 7; bases outside the gene matches: 4. This CDR3 is built from 15 residues. CDR1 SGHDN and CDR2 FVKESK come from the germline V gene. The chain's CDR3 is CASSQGGTGLEKLFF. The CDR3, as DNA: TGTGCCAGCAGCCAAGGGGGGACAGGGCTTGAAAAACTGTTTTTT. The whole variable domain, remainder taken from reference TRBV14 and TRBJ1-4, is EAGVTQFPSHSVIEKGQTVTLRCDPISGHDNLYWYRRVMGKEIKFLLHFVKESKQDESGMPNNRFLAERTGGTYSTLKVQPAELEDSGVYFCASSQGGTGLEKLFFGSGTQLSVL.